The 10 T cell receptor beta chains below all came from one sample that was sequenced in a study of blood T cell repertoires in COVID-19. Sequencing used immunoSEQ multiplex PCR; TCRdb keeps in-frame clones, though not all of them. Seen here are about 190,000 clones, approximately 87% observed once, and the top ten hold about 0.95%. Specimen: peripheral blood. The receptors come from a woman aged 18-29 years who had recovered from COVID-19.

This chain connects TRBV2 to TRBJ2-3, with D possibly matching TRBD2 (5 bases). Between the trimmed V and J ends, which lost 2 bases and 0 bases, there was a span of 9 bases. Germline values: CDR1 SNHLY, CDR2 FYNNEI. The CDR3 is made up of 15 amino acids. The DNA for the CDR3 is TGTGCCAGCAGTGAAAGAGGGTGGAGCACAGATACGCAGTATTTT. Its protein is CASSERGWSTDTQYF.

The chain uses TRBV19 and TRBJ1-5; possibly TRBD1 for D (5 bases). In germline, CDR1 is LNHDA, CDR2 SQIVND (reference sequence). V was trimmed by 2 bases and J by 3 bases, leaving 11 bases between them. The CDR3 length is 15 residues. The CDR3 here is CASSISSGFNQPQHF. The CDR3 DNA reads TGTGCCAGTAGTATATCGTCAGGGTTCAATCAGCCCCAGCATTTT.

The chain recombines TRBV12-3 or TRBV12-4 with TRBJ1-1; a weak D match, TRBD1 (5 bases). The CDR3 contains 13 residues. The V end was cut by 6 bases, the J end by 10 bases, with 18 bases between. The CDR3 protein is CASSSWVDSTAFF. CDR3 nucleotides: TGTGCCAGCAGCTCCTGGGTCGACAGTACAGCTTTCTTT.

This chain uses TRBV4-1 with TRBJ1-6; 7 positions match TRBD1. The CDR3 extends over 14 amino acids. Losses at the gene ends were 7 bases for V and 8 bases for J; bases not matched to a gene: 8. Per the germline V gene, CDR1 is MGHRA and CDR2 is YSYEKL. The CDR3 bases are TGCGCCAGCACCCCTGACAGGGATGATTCACCCCTCCACTTT. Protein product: CASTPDRDDSPLHF.

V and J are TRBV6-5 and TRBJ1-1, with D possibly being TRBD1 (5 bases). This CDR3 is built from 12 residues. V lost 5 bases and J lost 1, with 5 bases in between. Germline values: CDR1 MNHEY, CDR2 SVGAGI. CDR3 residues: CASSQGNTEAFF. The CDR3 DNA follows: TGTGCCAGCAGTCAGGGGAACACTGAAGCTTTCTTT.

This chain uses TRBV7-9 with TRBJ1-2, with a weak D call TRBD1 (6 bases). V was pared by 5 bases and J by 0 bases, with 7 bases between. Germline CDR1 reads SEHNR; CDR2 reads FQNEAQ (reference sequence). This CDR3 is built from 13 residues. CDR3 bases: TGTGCCAGCAGCCGGGACACTAACTATGGCTACACCTTC. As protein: CASSRDTNYGYTF.

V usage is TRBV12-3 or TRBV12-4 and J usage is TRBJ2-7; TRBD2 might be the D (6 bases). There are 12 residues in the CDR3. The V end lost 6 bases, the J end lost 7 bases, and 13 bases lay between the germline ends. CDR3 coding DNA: TGTGCCAGCAGGTCGCTTGCGGGGGAGCAGTACGTC. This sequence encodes CASRSLAGEQYV.

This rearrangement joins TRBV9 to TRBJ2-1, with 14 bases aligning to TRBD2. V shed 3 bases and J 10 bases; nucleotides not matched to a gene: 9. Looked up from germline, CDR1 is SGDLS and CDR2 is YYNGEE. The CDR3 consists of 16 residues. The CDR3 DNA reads TGTGCCAGCAGCGCGGGGGGGACTAGCGGGAGAAGGGAGCAGTTCTTC. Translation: CASSAGGTSGRREQFF.

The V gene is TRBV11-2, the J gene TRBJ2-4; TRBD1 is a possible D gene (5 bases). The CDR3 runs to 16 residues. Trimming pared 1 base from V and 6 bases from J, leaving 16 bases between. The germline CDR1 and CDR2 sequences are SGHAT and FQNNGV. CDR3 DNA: TGTGCCAGCAGCTTAGTGACTGGGGCTCTCGGAAACATTCAGTACTTC. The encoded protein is CASSLVTGALGNIQYF.

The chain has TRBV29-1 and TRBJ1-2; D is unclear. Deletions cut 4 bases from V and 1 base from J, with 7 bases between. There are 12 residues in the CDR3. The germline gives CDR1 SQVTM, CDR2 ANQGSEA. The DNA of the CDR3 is TGCAGCGTTGTTGCGAATAACTATGGCTACACCTTC. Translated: CSVVANNYGYTF.